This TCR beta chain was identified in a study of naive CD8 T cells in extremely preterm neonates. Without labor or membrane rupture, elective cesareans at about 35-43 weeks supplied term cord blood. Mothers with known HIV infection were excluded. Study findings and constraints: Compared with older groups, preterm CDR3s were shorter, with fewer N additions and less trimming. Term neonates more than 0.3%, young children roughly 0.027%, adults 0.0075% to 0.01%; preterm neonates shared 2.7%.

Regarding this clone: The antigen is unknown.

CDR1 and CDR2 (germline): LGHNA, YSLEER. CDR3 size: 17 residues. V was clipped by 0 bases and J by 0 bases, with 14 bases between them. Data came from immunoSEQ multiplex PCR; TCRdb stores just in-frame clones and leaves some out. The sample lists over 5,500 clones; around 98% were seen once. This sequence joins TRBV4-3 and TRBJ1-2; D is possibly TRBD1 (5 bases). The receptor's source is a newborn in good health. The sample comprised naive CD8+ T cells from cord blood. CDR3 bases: TGCGCCAGCAGCCAAGATCGTAGACAGCTCTCTAACTATGGCTACACCTTC. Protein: CASSQDRRQLSNYGYTF.